The 19 T cell receptor beta chains below were found in one sample sequenced in a study of T cell responses to AZD1222 COVID-19 vaccine. Sequencing used immunoSEQ multiplex PCR; TCRdb keeps in-frame clones, though not all of them. The table includes around 250,000 clones, roughly 93% detected once. Material: peripheral blood, obtained on day 0 of AZD1222 vaccination. The source is an adult in good health.

The chain is built from TRBV11-2 and TRBJ1-6, with D perhaps matching TRBD1 (5 bases). CDR1 and CDR2 from the germline V gene are SGHAT and FQNNGV. V dropped 7 bases and J dropped 4 bases, with 5 bases sitting between them. The CDR3 is made up of 12 amino acids. The CDR3 nucleotides are TGTGCCAGCAAGGGGTATAATTCACCCCTCCACTTT. Residues: CASKGYNSPLHF.

The chain employs TRBV7-9 and TRBJ1-4; TRBD1 aligns across 7 bases. The germline V gene has CDR1 SEHNR and CDR2 FQNEAQ (reference sequence). Trimming removed 5 bases from V and 8 bases from J; junction bases left unmatched: 5. The CDR3 is 13 residues long. DNA for the CDR3: TGTGCCAGCAGCCAGGGGGACGTCGAAAAACTGTTTTTT. Translation gives CASSQGDVEKLFF.

The chain links TRBV18 to TRBJ1-2; D uncertain. Germline CDR1 is KGHSH and CDR2 is LQKENI. This CDR3 is built from 15 residues. V was shortened by 1 base and J by 0 bases, with 9 bases between the two germline ends. CDR3 nucleotides: TGTGCCAGCTCACCACTGAGGGATGCTAACTATGGCTACACCTTC. Its protein product is CASSPLRDANYGYTF. Full variable domain (rest looked up from reference TRBV18 and TRBJ1-2): NAGVMQNPRHLVRRRGQEARLRCSPMKGHSHVYWYRQLPEEGLKFMVYLQKENIIDESGMPKERFSAEFPKEGPSILRIQQVVRGDSAAYFCASSPLRDANYGYTFGSGTRLTVV.

The V and J genes are TRBV6-5 and TRBJ1-5, with D possibly TRBD1 on 5 matching bases. V was clipped by 5 bases and J by 5 bases, with 13 bases between them. The CDR3 runs to 14 residues. Germline V gene lookup returns CDR1 MNHEY and CDR2 SVGAGI. The CDR3 region has the DNA TGTGCCAGCAGTAACCGGGACTTCTATCAGCCCCAGCATTTT. Protein: CASSNRDFYQPQHF.

V gene TRBV15 combines with J gene TRBJ2-2; D perhaps matches TRBD2 (6 bases). This CDR3 has 16 amino acids. Trimming shortened V by 0 bases and J by 5 bases, and 13 bases separated the two germline ends. CDR1 and CDR2 from the germline V gene are LNHNV and YYDKDF (reference sequence). CDR3 sequence reads: CATSRDRGTRTGELFF. The CDR3 region has the DNA TGTGCCACCAGCAGAGATAGAGGGACTCGGACCGGGGAGCTGTTTTTT.

The chain couples TRBV4-3 to TRBJ2-3, with 8 positions matching TRBD2. Germline V lookup: CDR1 LGHNA, CDR2 YSLEER. Unmatched junction bases numbered 13, after V lost 0 bases and J lost 5 bases. The CDR3 extends over 18 amino acids. CDR3 in amino acids: CASSQDRRGEAARDTQYF. The CDR3 nucleotides are TGCGCCAGCAGCCAAGATAGGCGGGGGGAGGCGGCCAGAGATACGCAGTATTTT.

The rearrangement uses TRBV4-1 and TRBJ2-3; D may be TRBD1 (5 bases). Between the trimmed V and J ends, which lost 2 bases and 3 bases, there was a span of 6 bases. The V gene's germline CDR1 is MGHRA and CDR2 YSYEKL. The CDR3 consists of 13 residues. The CDR3 nucleotides are TGCGCCAGCAGCCAAAGGGGAACAGATACGCAGTATTTT. It yields the protein CASSQRGTDTQYF.

The J gene is TRBJ2-1, the V gene TRBV5-6; possibly TRBD2 for D (5 bases). The CDR3 length is 13 residues. Trimming took off 7 bases at V and 0 bases at J, with 8 bases between the two ends. CDR1 is SGHDT, CDR2 YYEEEE, per germline. CDR3 coding DNA: TGTGCCAGCGCGGGTAGCTCCTACAATGAGCAGTTCTTC. Translation gives CASAGSSYNEQFF.

The chain recombines TRBV5-4 with TRBJ2-2; D may be TRBD1 or TRBD2 (5 bases each). Per germline, CDR1 SGHNT and CDR2 YYREEE (reference sequence). The CDR3 totals 16 residues. The germline V and J ends were trimmed by 4 bases and 5 bases, with 18 bases remaining between them. The CDR3 region is CASSQPGRGTTGELFF. The CDR3 DNA sequence: TGTGCCAGCAGCCAACCGGGACGGGGAACGACCGGGGAGCTGTTTTTT.

The chain uses TRBV13 and TRBJ2-1; D may match TRBD1 or TRBD2 (7 bases each). The CDR3 is 13 amino acids. The germline CDR1 and CDR2 sequences are PRHDT and FYEKMQ (reference sequence). V was pared by 5 bases and J by 7 bases, with 12 bases between. The CDR3 coding sequence is TGTGCCAGCAGCCCCAGGGGGGGAAATGAGCAGTTCTTC. It codes for CASSPRGGNEQFF.

The V gene is TRBV28, the J gene TRBJ1-5, with 9 bases matching TRBD1. The V segment lost 6 bases and the J segment 7 bases; nucleotides outside the gene matches: 16. The germline V gene encodes CDR1 MDHEN and CDR2 SYDVKM. The CDR3 extends over 17 amino acids. For the CDR3, the DNA is TGTGCCAGCAGCTTTTTACAGGGGGCGTCTTTCCAGCAGCCCCAGCATTTT. Translating gives CASSFLQGASFQQPQHF.

This rearrangement joins TRBV6-5 to TRBJ1-1; tentatively, D is TRBD1 (5 bases). This CDR3 is built from 15 residues. Trimming took 0 bases from V and 3 from J, leaving 11 bases between them. Germline V gene data show CDR1 as MNHEY and CDR2 as SVGAGI. The CDR3 sequence: CASSYSRGADTEAFF. CDR3 sequence (DNA): TGTGCCAGCAGTTACTCGCGGGGCGCGGACACTGAAGCTTTCTTT.

The chain is built from TRBV12-3 or TRBV12-4 and TRBJ1-2; D is unresolved. V was clipped by 3 bases and J by 8 bases, with 10 bases between them. This CDR3 region has 12 residues. In DNA, the CDR3 is TGTGCCAGCAGTTTTGGGGAAGTCGGCTACACCTTC. The encoded protein is CASSFGEVGYTF.

The genes are TRBV18 and TRBJ1-2; D gene unclear. From germline, CDR1 is KGHSH and CDR2 LQKENI. The CDR3 spans 13 residues. The ends were cut back, 4 bases at V and 4 bases at J, with 10 bases in the middle. DNA for the CDR3: TGTGCCAGCTCACTCGGGCAGCTCTATGGCTACACCTTC. This translates into CASSLGQLYGYTF.

The CDR3 sequence is CASSRGGTNEKLFF. DNA of the CDR3: TGTGCCAGCAGTCGAGGAGGAACTAATGAAAAACTGTTTTTT. The chain combines TRBV27 with TRBJ1-4; D gene uncertain. CDR3 length: 14 amino acids. V lost 5 bases and J 1 base, leaving 8 bases between the germline ends. Germline values: CDR1 MNHEY, CDR2 SMNVEV (reference sequence). Using reference TRBV27 and TRBJ1-4 for the parts outside the CDR3, the full variable domain is EAQVTQNPRYLITVTGKKLTVTCSQNMNHEYMSWYRQDPGLGLRQIYYSMNVEVTDKGDVPEGYKVSRKEKRNFPLILESPSPNQTSLYFCASSRGGTNEKLFFGSGTQLSVL.

This clone was observed a few times. The rearrangement joins TRBV6-2 or TRBV6-3 to TRBJ1-6; D gene uncertain. Germline assignment: CDR1 MNHEY and CDR2 SVGEGT. This CDR3 has 12 residues. Trimming cost V 0 bases and J 9 bases, with 3 bases left between them. DNA of the CDR3: TGTGCCAGCAGTTACTCGACTTCACCCCTCCACTTT. This sequence encodes CASSYSTSPLHF.

This clone was observed a single time. J is TRBJ2-2 and V is TRBV5-6; 7 nucleotides match TRBD1. The CDR3 is 14 amino acids. V trimming: 6 bases; J trimming: 0 bases; junction bases outside the gene matches: 2. CDR1 SGHDT and CDR2 YYEEEE come from the germline V gene. Here the CDR3 DNA reads TGTGCCAGCACCGGGACAGCGAACACCGGGGAGCTGTTTTTT. This codes for CASTGTANTGELFF.

This clone was recorded only once. The chain joins TRBV6-1 to TRBJ2-3; no definite D call. CDR3 length: 16 residues. V shed 4 bases and J shed 0 bases, with 14 bases lying between them. Germline assignment: CDR1 MNHNS and CDR2 SASEGT. CDR3 in amino acids: CASSGSRRSSTDTQYF. For the CDR3, the DNA is TGTGCCAGCAGTGGGTCTCGACGTTCTAGCACAGATACGCAGTATTTT.

V and J are TRBV5-1 and TRBJ1-2; D might be TRBD1 (5 bases). This CDR3 has 13 amino acids. Trimming stripped 2 bases from V and 7 bases from J, with 12 bases between. Germline CDR1 is SGHRS and CDR2 is YFSETQ. CDR3 coding DNA: TGCGCCAGCAGCTTAGGGGACCTGTCTGGCTACACCTTC. Amino acid sequence: CASSLGDLSGYTF.